This T cell receptor beta chain was obtained from a study of radiotherapy plus CTLA-4 blockade in lung cancer. Study as a whole: Objective responses were observed in about 17% of patients, and disease control was achieved by roughly 30%. Study-level points and caveats: In blood, tumor-derived TCR clones expanded after radiotherapy plus ipilimumab.

Some clones are missing from TCRdb's copy, which holds only in-frame ones; the method was immunoSEQ multiplex PCR. The sample shows roughly 44,000 clones, roughly 84% of them seen only once. On this clone itself: The target antigen is unknown.

V lost 6 bases, J lost 5 bases, and 25 bases lay in between. CDR3 length: 17 amino acids. Looked up from germline, CDR1 is ENHRY and CDR2 is SYGVKD. This clonotype was obtained from a human donor with non-small cell lung cancer whose response to radiotherapy plus ipilimumab could not be evaluated. Sequencing was performed on peripheral blood, taken from a patient treated with radiotherapy plus ipilimumab. The rearrangement links TRBV10-3 to TRBJ2-5; possibly TRBD1 for D (6 bases). CDR3 sequence: CAIRPNPDLGRGETQYF. The CDR3 bases are TGTGCCATCAGGCCGAATCCTGACTTGGGCAGGGGCGAGACCCAGTACTTC.